This T cell receptor (beta chain) derives from a study of OX40 agonist ivuxolimab in advanced cancers. In the study overall: The study reported partial responses in three patients: one hepatocellular carcinoma, two cutaneous melanoma.

Using immunoSEQ multiplex PCR, the repertoire was profiled, and TCRdb retains in-frame clones only, with some absent. This sample has some 34,000 clones, with approximately 72% found just once. The CDR3 length is 14 residues. Germline CDR1 SGHVS, CDR2 FNYEAQ. V dropped 5 bases and J dropped 6 bases, with 17 bases sitting between them. The TCR sequence derives from an adult with an advanced solid tumor such as melanoma, head and neck, liver or kidney cancer. This chain links TRBV7-6 with TRBJ2-7; D possibly corresponds to TRBD1 (6 bases). Sample: CD4+ or CD8+ T cells sorted from blood, taken in a trial of the OX40 agonist ivuxolimab. CDR3 in amino acids: CASSARTESREQYF. The CDR3 region has the DNA TGTGCCAGCAGCGCCAGGACAGAAAGTCGCGAGCAGTACTTC.